This T cell receptor beta chain was retrieved from a study of blood T cells in healthy people across ages. Study at large: Roughly one uniquely barcoded beta molecule per two T cells was captured. Study-level results: Samples with more naive T cells showed higher observed beta diversity.

Trimming took off 6 bases at V and 0 bases at J, with 12 bases between the two ends. This CDR3 is 15 amino acids long. About this clonotype itself: The antigen is not known.

A second PCR, run for 7 to 11 cycles, used a sample-barcoded 5' primer plus a J-beta primer mix. Using its own MiXCR run on the 5' RACE reads, TCRdb lists one record per CDR3 protein. In the table there are about 800,000 distinct CDR3 sequences, about 25% of which are singletons. These data were also filed under a second study, of T cells of mothers and their children.

Sequenced material: blood. The chain joins TRBV12-3 or TRBV12-4 to TRBJ1-3; D not resolved. This sequence originates from a boy aged 5 to 17 in good health. The CDR3 region has the DNA TGTGCCAGCAGCCCAGACAACATCTCTGGAAACACCATATATTTT. Translating gives CASSPDNISGNTIYF.